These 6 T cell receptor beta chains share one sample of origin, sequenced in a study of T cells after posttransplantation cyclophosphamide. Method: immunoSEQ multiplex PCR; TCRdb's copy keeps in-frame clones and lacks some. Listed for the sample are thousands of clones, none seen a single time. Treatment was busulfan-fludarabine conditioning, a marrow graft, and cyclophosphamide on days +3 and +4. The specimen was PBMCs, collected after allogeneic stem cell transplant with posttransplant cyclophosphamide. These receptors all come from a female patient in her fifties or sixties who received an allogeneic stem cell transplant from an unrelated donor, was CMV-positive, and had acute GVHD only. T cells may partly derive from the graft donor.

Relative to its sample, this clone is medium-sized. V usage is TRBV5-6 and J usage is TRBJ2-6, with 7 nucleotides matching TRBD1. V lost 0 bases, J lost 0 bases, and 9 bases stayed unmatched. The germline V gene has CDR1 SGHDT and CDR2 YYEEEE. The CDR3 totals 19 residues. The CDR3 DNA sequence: TGTGCCAGCAGCTTGGATCGGGCAGGGGGTTTCTCTGGGGCCAACGTCCTGACTTTC. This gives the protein CASSLDRAGGFSGANVLTF.

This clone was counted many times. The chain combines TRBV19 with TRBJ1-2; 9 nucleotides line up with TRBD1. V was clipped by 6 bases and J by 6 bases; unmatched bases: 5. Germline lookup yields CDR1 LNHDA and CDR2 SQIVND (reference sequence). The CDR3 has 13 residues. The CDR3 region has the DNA TGTGCCAGTAGAGGACAGGGGATCCATGGCTACACCTTC. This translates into CASRGQGIHGYTF.

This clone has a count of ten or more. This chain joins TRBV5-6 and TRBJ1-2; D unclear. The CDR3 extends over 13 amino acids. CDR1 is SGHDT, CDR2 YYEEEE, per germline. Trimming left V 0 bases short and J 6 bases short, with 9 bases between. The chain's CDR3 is CASSLGRRHGYTF. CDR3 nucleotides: TGTGCCAGCAGCTTGGGGCGGCGCCATGGCTACACCTTC.

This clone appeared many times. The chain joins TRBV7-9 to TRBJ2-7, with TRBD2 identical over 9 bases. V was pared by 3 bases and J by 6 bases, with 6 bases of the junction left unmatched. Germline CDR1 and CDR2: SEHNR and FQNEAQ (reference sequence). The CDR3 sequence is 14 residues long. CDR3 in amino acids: CASSLGGRASEQYF. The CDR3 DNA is TGTGCCAGCAGCTTGGGCGGGAGGGCCTCCGAGCAGTACTTC.

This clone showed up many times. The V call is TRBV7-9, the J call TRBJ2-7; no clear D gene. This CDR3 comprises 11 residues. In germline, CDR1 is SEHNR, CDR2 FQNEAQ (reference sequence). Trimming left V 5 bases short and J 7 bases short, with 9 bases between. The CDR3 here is CASSADTEQYF. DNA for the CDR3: TGTGCCAGCAGCGCAGACACAGAGCAGTACTTC.

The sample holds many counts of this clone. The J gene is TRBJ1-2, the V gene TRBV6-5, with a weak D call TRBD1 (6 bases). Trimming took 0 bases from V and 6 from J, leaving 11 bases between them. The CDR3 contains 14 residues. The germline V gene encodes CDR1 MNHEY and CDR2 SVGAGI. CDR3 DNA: TGTGCCAGCAGTTACTCGGGGGGGGCGGATGGCTACACCTTC. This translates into CASSYSGGADGYTF.